This T cell receptor (beta chain) was found in a study of blood T cells in healthy people across ages. Study findings and constraints: Age brought a roughly linear fall in TCR beta diversity measured per million T cells. Diversity was higher, and naive CD4+ cells more numerous, in long-lived donors than in aged donors.

Healthy Caucasians from Russia aged roughly 6 to 95 served as donors. Per sample, extraction of total RNA gave at least 5.5 micrograms in every case. A second about 6 to 12 cycle PCR used barcoded and J-beta primers. TCRdb re-analysed the 5' RACE reads in MiXCR, keeping a single row per CDR3 protein. The table shows 1.5 million to 2 million distinct CDR3 sequences, with roughly a third occurring only once. CDR1 and CDR2 (germline): MGHRA, YSYEKL. The CDR3 contains 13 residues. Trimming stripped 3 bases from V and 0 bases from J, with 5 bases between. Regarding this clonotype: Its matching antigen is unknown.

The chain carries TRBV4-1 and TRBJ1-2; D unresolved. Input material: blood. This TCR came from a woman between 25 and 40 years old in good health. The CDR3 loop reads CASSHPANYGYTF. In DNA, the CDR3 is TGCGCCAGCAGCCACCCCGCTAACTATGGCTACACCTTC.